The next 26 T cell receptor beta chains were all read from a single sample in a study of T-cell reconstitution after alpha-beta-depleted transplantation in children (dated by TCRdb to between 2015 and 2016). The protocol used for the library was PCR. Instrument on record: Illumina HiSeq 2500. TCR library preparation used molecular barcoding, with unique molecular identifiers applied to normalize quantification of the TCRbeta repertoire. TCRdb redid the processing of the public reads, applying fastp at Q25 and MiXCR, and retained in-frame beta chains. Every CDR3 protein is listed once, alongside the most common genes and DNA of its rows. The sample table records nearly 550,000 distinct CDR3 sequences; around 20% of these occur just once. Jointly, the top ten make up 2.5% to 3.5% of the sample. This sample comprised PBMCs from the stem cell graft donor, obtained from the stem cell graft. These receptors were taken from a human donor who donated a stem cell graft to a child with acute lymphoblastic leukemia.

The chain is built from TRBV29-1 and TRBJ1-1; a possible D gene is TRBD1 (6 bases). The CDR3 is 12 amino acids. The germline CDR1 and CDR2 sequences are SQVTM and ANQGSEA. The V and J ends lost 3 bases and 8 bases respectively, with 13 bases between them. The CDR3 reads CSVDGQTLEAFF. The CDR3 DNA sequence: TGCAGCGTTGACGGACAGACTTTGGAAGCTTTCTTT.

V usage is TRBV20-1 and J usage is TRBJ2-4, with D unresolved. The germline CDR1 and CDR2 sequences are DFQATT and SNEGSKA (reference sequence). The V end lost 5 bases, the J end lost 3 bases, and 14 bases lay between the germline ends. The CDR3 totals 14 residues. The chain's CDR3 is CSAPTDRNKNIQYF. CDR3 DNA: TGCAGTGCTCCCACGGACCGAAACAAAAACATTCAGTACTTC.

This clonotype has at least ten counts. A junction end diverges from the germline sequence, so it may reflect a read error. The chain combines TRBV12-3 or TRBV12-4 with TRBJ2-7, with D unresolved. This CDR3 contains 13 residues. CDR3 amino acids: CASSLTLTYEQYF. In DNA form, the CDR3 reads TGCGCCAGCAGCTTGACATTAACCTACGAGCAGTACTTC.

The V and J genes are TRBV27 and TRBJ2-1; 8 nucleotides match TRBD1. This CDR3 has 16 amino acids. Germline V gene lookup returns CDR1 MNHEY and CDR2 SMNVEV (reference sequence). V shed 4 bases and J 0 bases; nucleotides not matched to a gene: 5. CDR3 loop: CASSSTGAPSYNEQFF. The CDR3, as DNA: TGTGCCAGCAGTTCGACAGGGGCGCCCTCCTACAATGAGCAGTTCTTC.

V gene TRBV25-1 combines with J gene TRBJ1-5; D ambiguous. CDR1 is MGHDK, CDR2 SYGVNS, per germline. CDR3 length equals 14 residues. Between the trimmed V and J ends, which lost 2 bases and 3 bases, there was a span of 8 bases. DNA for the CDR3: TGTGCCAGCAGTGAAGGTAGGACCAATCAGCCCCAGCATTTT. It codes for CASSEGRTNQPQHF.

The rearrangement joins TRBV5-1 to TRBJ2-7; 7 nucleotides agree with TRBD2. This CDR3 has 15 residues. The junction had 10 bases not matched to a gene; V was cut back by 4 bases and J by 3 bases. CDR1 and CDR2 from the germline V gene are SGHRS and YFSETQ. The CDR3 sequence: CASSPNGPGGYEQYF. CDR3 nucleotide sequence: TGCGCCAGCAGCCCGAACGGCCCGGGAGGCTACGAGCAGTACTTC. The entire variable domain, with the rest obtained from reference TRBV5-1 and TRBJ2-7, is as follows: KAGVTQTPRYLIKTRGQQVTLSCSPISGHRSVSWYQQTPGQGLQFLFEYFSETQRNKGNFPGRFSGRQFSNSRSEMNVSTLELGDSALYLCASSPNGPGGYEQYFGPGTRLTVT.

This CDR3 reads CASSFVPGRDYEQYF. The CDR3 DNA reads as TGTGCCAGCAGTTTCGTTCCGGGCAGAGACTACGAGCAGTACTTC. This chain uses TRBV27 with TRBJ2-7, with D unresolved. Germline CDR1 is MNHEY and CDR2 is SMNVEV (reference sequence). The CDR3 contains 15 residues. Trimming took 3 bases from V and 3 from J, leaving 15 bases between them.

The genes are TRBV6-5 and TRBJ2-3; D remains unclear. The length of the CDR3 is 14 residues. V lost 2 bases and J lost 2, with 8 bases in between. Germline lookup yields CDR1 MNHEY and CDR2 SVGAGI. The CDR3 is CASSYGRNTDTQYF. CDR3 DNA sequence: TGTGCCAGCAGTTACGGACGGAACACAGATACGCAGTATTTT.

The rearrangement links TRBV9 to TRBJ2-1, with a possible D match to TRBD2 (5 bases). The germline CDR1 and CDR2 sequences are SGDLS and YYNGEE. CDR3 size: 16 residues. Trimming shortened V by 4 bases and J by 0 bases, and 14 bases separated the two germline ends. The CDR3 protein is CASSPRGLGSYNEQFF. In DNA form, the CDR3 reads TGTGCCAGCAGCCCCAGAGGGCTAGGCTCCTACAATGAGCAGTTCTTC. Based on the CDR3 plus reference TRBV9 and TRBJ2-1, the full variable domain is DSGVTQTPKHLITATGQRVTLRCSPRSGDLSVYWYQQSLDQGLQFLIQYYNGEERAKGNILERFSAQQFPDLHSELNLSSLELGDSALYFCASSPRGLGSYNEQFFGPGTRLTVL.

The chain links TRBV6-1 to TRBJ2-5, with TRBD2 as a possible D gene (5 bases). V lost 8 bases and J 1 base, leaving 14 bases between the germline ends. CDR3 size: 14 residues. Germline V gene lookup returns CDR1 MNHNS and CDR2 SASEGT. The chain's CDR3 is CASGMSGTQETQYF. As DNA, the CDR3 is TGTGCCAGCGGTATGAGCGGCACCCAAGAGACCCAGTACTTC.

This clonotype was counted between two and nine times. The CDR3 sequence: CASKGGAVYNEQFF. The CDR3 region has the DNA TGTGCCAGCAAAGGGGGGGCCGTCTACAATGAGCAGTTCTTC. The genes are TRBV9 and TRBJ2-1; maybe TRBD2 (7 bases). Between the trimmed V and J ends, which lost 6 bases and 3 bases, there was a span of 13 bases. Germline CDR1 SGDLS, CDR2 YYNGEE. The CDR3 loop spans 14 amino acids.

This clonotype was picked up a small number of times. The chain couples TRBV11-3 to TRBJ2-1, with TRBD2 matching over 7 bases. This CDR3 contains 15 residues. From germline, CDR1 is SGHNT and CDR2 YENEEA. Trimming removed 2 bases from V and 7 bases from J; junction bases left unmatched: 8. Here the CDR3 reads CASSLRAAGKNEQFF. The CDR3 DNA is TGTGCCAGCAGCTTACGGGCAGCGGGGAAGAATGAGCAGTTCTTC.

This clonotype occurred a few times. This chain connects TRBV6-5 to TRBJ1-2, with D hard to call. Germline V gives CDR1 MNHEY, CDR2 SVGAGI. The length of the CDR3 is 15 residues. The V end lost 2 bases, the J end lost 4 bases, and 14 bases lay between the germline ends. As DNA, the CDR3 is TGTGCCAGCAGTTACAACCTCGAAGCGAGCTATGGCTACACCTTC. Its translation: CASSYNLEASYGYTF.

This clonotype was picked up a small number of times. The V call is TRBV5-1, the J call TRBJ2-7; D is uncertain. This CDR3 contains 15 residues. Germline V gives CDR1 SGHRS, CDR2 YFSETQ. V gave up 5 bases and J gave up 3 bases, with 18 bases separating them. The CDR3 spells CASSSYGPTGYEQYF. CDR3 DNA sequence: TGCGCCAGCAGTAGTTACGGGCCGACGGGCTACGAGCAGTACTTC. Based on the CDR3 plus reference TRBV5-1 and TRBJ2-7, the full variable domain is KAGVTQTPRYLIKTRGQQVTLSCSPISGHRSVSWYQQTPGQGLQFLFEYFSETQRNKGNFPGRFSGRQFSNSRSEMNVSTLELGDSALYLCASSSYGPTGYEQYFGPGTRLTVT.

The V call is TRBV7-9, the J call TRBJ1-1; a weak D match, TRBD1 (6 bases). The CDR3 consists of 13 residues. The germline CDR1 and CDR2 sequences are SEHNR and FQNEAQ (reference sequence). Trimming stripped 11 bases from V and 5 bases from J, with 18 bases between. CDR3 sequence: CAGLGQSLTEAFF. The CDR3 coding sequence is TGTGCCGGGCTCGGACAGTCCCTAACTGAAGCTTTCTTT.

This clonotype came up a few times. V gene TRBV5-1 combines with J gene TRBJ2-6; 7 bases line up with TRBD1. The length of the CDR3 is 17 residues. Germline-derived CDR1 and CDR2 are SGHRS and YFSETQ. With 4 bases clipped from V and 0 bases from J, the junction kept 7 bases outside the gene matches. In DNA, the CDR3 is TGCGCCAGCAGCACCAAACAGGGGTACTCTGGGGCCAACGTCCTGACTTTC. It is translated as CASSTKQGYSGANVLTF.

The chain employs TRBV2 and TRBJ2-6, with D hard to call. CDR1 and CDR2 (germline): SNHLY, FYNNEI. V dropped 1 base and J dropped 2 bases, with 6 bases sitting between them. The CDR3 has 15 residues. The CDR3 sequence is CASSEEETGANVLTF. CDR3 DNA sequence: TGTGCCAGCAGTGAAGAGGAGACTGGGGCCAACGTCCTGACTTTC.

The CDR3 loop reads CASSLDGTGTSYNEQFF. The DNA for the CDR3 is TGTGCCAGCAGCTTAGACGGGACGGGTACCTCCTACAATGAGCAGTTCTTC. The chain employs TRBV11-2 and TRBJ2-1, with D perhaps assigned TRBD1 or TRBD2 (5 bases each). Germline-derived CDR1 and CDR2 are SGHAT and FQNNGV. V was clipped by 0 bases and J by 0 bases, with 12 bases between them. The CDR3 extends over 17 amino acids.

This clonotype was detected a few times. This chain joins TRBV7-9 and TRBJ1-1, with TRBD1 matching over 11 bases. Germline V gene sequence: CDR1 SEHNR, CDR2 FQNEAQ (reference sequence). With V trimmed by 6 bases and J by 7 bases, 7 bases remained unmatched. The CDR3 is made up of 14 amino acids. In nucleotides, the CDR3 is TGTGCCAGCAGTTCTGGACAGGGGGCCGTTGAAGCTTTCTTT. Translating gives CASSSGQGAVEAFF.

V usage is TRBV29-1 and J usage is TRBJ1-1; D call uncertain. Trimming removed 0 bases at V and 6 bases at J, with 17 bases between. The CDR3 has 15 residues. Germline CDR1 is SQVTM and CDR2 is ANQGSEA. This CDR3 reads CSVEDPTYVSPEAFF. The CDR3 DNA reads TGCAGCGTTGAAGATCCAACATACGTAAGTCCTGAAGCTTTCTTT.

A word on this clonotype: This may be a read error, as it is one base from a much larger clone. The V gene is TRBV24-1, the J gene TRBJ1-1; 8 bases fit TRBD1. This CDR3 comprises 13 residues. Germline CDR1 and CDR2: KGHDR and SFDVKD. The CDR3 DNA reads TGTACCACCAGTGATGGAACAGGGGGTGAAGCTTTCTTT. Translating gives CTTSDGTGGEAFF.

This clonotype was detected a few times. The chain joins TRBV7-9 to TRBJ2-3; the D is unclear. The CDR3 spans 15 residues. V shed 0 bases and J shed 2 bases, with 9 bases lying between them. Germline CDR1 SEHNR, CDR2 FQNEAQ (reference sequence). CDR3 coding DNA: TGTGCCAGCAGCTTAGCGCGTCCCAACACAGATACGCAGTATTTT. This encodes CASSLARPNTDTQYF.

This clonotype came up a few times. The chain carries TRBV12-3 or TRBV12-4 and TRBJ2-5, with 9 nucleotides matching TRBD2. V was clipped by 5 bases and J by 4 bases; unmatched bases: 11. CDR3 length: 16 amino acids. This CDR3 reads CASSAHGGAGGETQYF. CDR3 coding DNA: TGTGCCAGCAGTGCCCACGGCGGAGCGGGGGGAGAGACCCAGTACTTC.

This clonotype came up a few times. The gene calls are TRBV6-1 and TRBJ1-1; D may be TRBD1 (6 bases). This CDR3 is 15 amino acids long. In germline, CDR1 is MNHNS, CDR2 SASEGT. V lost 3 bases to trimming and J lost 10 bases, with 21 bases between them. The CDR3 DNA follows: TGTGCCAGCAGTGAGATCTATGGGGGGGGACACGGAGCTTTCTTT. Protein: CASSEIYGGGHGAFF.

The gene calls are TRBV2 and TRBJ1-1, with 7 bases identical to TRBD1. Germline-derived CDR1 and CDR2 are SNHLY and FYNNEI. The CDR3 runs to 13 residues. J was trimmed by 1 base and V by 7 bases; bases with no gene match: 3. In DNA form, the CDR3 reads TGTGCCAGCACCGGGACAGAGAACACTGAAGCTTTCTTT. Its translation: CASTGTENTEAFF.

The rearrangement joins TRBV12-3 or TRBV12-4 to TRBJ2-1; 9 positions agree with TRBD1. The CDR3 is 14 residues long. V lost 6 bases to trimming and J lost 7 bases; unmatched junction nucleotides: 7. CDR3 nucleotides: TGTGCCAGCAGGGTACAGGGGGCGGTTAATGAGCAGTTCTTC. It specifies CASRVQGAVNEQFF.